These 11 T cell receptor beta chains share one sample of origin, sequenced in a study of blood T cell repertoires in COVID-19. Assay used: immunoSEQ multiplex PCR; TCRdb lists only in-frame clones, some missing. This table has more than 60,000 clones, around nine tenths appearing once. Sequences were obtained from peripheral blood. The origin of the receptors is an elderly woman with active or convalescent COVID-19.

DNA of the CDR3: TGCAGCGTTAGGTCCGGCCAGGGGAACTATGGCTACACCTTC. As protein: CSVRSGQGNYGYTF. The chain combines TRBV29-1 with TRBJ1-2; maybe TRBD1 (6 bases). CDR3 length equals 14 residues. Trimming took 5 bases from V and 2 from J, leaving 15 bases between them. The germline V gene has CDR1 SQVTM and CDR2 ANQGSEA.

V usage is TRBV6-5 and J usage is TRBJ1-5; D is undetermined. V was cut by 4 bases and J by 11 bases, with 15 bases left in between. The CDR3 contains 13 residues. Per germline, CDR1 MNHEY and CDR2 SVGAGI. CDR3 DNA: TGTGCCAGCAGTTGGCAGCCCAATGGAGCCCAGCATTTT. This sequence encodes CASSWQPNGAQHF.

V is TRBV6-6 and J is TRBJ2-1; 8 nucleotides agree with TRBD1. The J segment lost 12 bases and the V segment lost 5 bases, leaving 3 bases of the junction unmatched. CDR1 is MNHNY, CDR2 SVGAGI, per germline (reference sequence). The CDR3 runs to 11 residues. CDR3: CASSTGGGQFF. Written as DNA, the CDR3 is TGTGCCAGCAGTACAGGGGGTGGGCAGTTCTTC.

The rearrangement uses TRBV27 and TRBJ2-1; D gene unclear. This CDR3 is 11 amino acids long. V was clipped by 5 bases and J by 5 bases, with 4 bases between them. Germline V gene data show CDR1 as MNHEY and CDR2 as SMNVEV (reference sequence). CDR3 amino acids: CASSVNNEQFF. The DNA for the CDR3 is TGTGCCAGCAGTGTAAACAATGAGCAGTTCTTC.

This CDR3 is CASSEYTGGYTF. CDR3 DNA: TGTGCCAGCAGTGAATATACGGGGGGCTACACCTTC. The chain carries TRBV6-1 and TRBJ1-2; D remains unclear. CDR1 is MNHNS, CDR2 SASEGT, per germline. The CDR3 contains 12 residues. Trimming left V 2 bases short and J 8 bases short, with 9 bases between.

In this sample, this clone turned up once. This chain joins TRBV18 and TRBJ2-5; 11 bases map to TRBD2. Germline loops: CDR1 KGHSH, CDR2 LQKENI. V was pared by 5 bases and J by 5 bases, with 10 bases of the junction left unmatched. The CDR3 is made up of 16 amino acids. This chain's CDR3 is CASSSPGLAGGETQYF. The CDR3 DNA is TGTGCCAGCTCATCCCCTGGACTAGCGGGCGGTGAGACCCAGTACTTC.

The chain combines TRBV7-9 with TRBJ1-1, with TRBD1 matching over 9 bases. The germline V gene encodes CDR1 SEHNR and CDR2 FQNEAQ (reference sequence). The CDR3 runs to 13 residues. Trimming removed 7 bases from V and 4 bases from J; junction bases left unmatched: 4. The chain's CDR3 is CASTRDRATEAFF. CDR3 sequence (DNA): TGTGCCAGCACCCGGGACAGGGCCACTGAAGCTTTCTTT.

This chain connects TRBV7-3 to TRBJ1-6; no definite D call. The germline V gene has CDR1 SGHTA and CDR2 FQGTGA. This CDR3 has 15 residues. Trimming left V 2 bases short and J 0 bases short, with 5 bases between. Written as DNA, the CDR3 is TGTGCCAGCAGCTTAGGGAGCTCCTATAATTCACCCCTCCACTTT. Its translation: CASSLGSSYNSPLHF. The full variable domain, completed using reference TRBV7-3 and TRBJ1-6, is GAGVSQTPSNKVTEKGKYVELRCDPISGHTALYWYRQSLGQGPEFLIYFQGTGAADDSGLPNDRFFAVRPEGSVSTLKIQRTERGDSAVYLCASSLGSSYNSPLHFGNGTRLTVT.

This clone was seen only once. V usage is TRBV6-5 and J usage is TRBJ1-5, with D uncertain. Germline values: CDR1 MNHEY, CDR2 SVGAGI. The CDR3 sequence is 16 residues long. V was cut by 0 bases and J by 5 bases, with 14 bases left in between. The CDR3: CASSYSRRVWDQPQHF. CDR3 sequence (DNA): TGTGCCAGCAGTTACTCGAGGCGTGTTTGGGATCAGCCCCAGCATTTT.

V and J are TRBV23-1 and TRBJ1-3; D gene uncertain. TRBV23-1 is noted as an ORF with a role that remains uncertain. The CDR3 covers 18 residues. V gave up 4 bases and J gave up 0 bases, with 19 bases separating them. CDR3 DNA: TGCGCCAGCAGTCTTCACTTGAGAAGGCCAGGCTCTGGAAACACCATATATTTT. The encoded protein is CASSLHLRRPGSGNTIYF.

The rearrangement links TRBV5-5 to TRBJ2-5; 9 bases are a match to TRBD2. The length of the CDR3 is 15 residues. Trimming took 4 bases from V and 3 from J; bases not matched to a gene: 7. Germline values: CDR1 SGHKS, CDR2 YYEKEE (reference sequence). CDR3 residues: CASSLWASGEETQYF. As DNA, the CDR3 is TGTGCCAGCAGCCTGTGGGCTAGCGGGGAAGAGACCCAGTACTTC.